This T cell receptor beta chain comes out of a study of blood T cell repertoires in COVID-19. Study in general: The samples span acute and convalescent COVID-19 from the United States, Italy and Spain. T cells, B-cell-depleted T cells, or PBMCs provided the cDNA or gDNA that served as material.

During active infection, Seattle patients enrolled and were then monitored through disease. Unmatched junction bases numbered 9, after V lost 5 bases and J lost 4 bases. Germline CDR1 SGHNT, CDR2 YYREEE (reference sequence). The CDR3 covers 16 residues. TCRdb's copy holds only in-frame clones and misses some; the assay was immunoSEQ multiplex PCR. The sample has about 350,000 clones, approximately 86% seen once. Sequenced input: peripheral blood. This TCR was sampled from a woman aged 55-75 years with COVID-19, enrolled during active disease. The rearrangement uses TRBV5-4 and TRBJ1-1, with TRBD1 matching 12 bases. In nucleotides, the CDR3 is TGTGCCAGCAGTTCCGGGACAGGGGGCGCGGGCACTGAAGCTTTCTTT. Translating it yields CASSSGTGGAGTEAFF. Combining the CDR3 with reference TRBV5-4 and TRBJ1-1 gives the whole variable domain ETGVTQSPTHLIKTRGQQVTLRCSSQSGHNTVSWYQQALGQGPQFIFQYYREEENGRGNFPPRFSGLQFPNYSSELNVNALELDDSALYLCASSSGTGGAGTEAFFGQGTRLTVV.